What follows describes a single T cell receptor beta chain. This sample was taken from a study of blood T cell repertoires in COVID-19. Study information: COVID-19 samples, acute and convalescent, were from the United States, Italy and Spain. PBMCs, B-cell-depleted T cells, or T cells provided the cDNA or gDNA that made up the material.

Source study methods: Amplification with reference gene primers provided the estimates of nucleated cell counts. Produced via immunoSEQ multiplex PCR; TCRdb's table is partial and in-frame only. That table supplies the V and J calls and clone size; D and trimming were determined from the DNA. This sample carries fewer than 450,000 clones, approximately 90% of them seen once, and the ten largest clones take around 3.5%. V was pared by 4 bases and J by 8 bases, with 12 bases between. This CDR3 is 13 amino acids long. This receptor was identified in a woman in her late teens or twenties who had recovered from COVID-19. The V and J genes are TRBV12-3 or TRBV12-4 and TRBJ2-1; D remains unclear. Sequencing was performed on peripheral blood. CDR3 residues: CASSSRFRDEQFF. As DNA, the CDR3 is TGTGCCAGCAGTTCCCGGTTCCGCGATGAGCAGTTCTTC.